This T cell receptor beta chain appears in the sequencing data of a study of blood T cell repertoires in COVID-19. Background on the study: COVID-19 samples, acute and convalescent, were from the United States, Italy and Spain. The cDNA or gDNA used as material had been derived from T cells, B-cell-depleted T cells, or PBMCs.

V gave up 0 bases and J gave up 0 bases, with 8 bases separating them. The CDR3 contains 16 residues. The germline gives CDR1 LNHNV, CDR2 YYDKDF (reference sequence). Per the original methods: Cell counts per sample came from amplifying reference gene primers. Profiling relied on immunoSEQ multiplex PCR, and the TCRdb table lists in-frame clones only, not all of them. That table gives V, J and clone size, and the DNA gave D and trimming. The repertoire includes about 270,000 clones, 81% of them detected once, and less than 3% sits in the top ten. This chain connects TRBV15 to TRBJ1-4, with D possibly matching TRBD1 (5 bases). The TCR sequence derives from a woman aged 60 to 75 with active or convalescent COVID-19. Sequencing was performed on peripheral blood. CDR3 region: CATSRDRVSTNEKLFF. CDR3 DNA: TGTGCCACCAGCAGAGACAGGGTCTCAACTAATGAAAAACTGTTTTTT.